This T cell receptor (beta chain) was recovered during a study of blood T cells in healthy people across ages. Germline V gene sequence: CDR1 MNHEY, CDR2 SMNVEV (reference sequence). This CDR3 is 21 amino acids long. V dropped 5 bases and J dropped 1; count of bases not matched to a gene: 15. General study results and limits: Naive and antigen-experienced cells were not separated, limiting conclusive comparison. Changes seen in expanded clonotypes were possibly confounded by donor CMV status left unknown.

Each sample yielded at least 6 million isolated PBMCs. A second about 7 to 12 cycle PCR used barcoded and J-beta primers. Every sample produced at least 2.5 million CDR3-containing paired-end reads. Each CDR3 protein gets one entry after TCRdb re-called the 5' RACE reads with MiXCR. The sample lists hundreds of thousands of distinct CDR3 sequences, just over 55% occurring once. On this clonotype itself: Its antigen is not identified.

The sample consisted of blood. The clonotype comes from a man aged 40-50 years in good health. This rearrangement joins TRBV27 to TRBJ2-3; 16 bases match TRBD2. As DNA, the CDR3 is TGTGCCAGCAGTCCCCCGGGACTAGCGGGAGGGCTACAGAGGGGCACAGATACGCAGTATTTT. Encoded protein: CASSPPGLAGGLQRGTDTQYF.